The 8 T cell receptor beta chains given below trace back to one sample, sequenced in a study of early T cells in non-severe SARS-CoV-2 infection. MiXCR, applied by TCRdb to the 5' RACE reads, yields one record per CDR3 protein. There are tens of thousands of distinct CDR3 sequences in the sample; 10% to 15% occur only once, and 1.2% to 1.5% lies in the top ten. Sequences were derived from whole blood, sampled at baseline. The receptors stem from an adult who was a healthcare worker with PCR-confirmed SARS-CoV-2 infection or an uninfected control (not recorded which).

This clonotype appeared a few times. The chain links TRBV4-3 to TRBJ2-7; 8 nucleotides match TRBD2. V gave up 4 bases and J gave up 5 bases; unmatched junction bases: 4. The germline V gene has CDR1 LGHNA and CDR2 YSLEER. The CDR3 totals 13 residues. The chain's CDR3 is CASSPGLANEQYF. The CDR3 DNA reads TGCGCCAGCAGCCCTGGACTAGCCAACGAGCAGTACTTC.

This clonotype was recorded at least ten times. J is TRBJ1-1 and V is TRBV20-1; tentatively, D is TRBD1 (6 bases). Germline V gives CDR1 DFQATT, CDR2 SNEGSKA (reference sequence). The V end lost 2 bases, the J end lost 2 bases, and 9 bases lay between the germline ends. The CDR3 covers 13 residues. The CDR3 loop is CSARRGSNTEAFF. As DNA, the CDR3 is TGCAGTGCTAGAAGGGGGAGCAACACTGAAGCTTTCTTT.

The chain joins TRBV20-1 to TRBJ2-7, with TRBD2 as a possible D gene (5 bases). Trimming shortened V by 6 bases and J by 6 bases, and 21 bases separated the two germline ends. Germline CDR1 reads DFQATT; CDR2 reads SNEGSKA (reference sequence). This CDR3 is built from 14 residues. CDR3 coding DNA: TGCAGTGCCCCAATGAATGGCGCCCGGGGCGAGCAGTACTTC. The encoded protein is CSAPMNGARGEQYF.

This clonotype was detected a few times. The chain carries TRBV29-1 and TRBJ1-1, with D perhaps matching TRBD1 (5 bases). Trimming removed 5 bases at V and 3 bases at J, with 7 bases between. Germline CDR1 and CDR2: SQVTM and ANQGSEA. This CDR3 is 11 amino acids long. The CDR3 sequence: CSVRGDTEAFF. The CDR3 DNA sequence: TGCAGCGTTAGAGGGGACACTGAAGCTTTCTTT.

The chain is built from TRBV7-9 and TRBJ1-2; TRBD1 matches 9 bases. V gave up 6 bases and J gave up 6 bases; unmatched junction bases: 8. CDR1 SEHNR and CDR2 FQNEAQ come from the germline V gene (reference sequence). The CDR3 is 14 amino acids. CDR3 protein: CASRDGTGIDGYTF. DNA for the CDR3: TGTGCCAGCAGAGACGGGACAGGGATTGATGGCTACACCTTC.

V usage is TRBV6-2 or TRBV6-3 and J usage is TRBJ2-3, with TRBD2 matching 8 bases. CDR3 size: 15 residues. Germline trimming cut 2 bases from V and 4 bases from J; bases unmatched to any gene: 5. The germline CDR1 and CDR2 sequences are MNHEY and SVGEGT. CDR3 amino acids: CASSYQRGRSDTQYF. CDR3 coding DNA: TGTGCCAGCAGTTACCAGCGGGGGCGGTCAGATACGCAGTATTTT.

The chain combines TRBV30 with TRBJ1-3, with D unresolved. CDR1 is GTSNPN and CDR2 is SVGIG in the germline V gene (reference sequence). CDR3 length: 11 amino acids. The germline V and J ends were trimmed by 2 bases and 4 bases, with 3 bases remaining between them. As DNA, the CDR3 is TGTGCCTGGAGTCAAGGAAACACCATATATTTT. It yields the protein CAWSQGNTIYF. The full variable domain, its missing parts supplied by reference TRBV30 and TRBJ1-3, is SQTIHQWPATLVQPVGSPLSLECTVEGTSNPNLYWYRQAAGRGLQLLFYSVGIGQISSEVPQNLSASRPQDRQFILSSKKLLLSDSGFYLCAWSQGNTIYFGEGSWLTVV.

The chain links TRBV6-2 or TRBV6-3 to TRBJ2-5, with 7 bases lining up with TRBD1. The germline V gene encodes CDR1 MNHEY and CDR2 SVGEGT. Unmatched junction bases numbered 4, after V lost 5 bases and J lost 1 base. The CDR3 runs to 14 residues. DNA of the CDR3: TGTGCCAGCAGTGACAGGGATAGCCAAGAGACCCAGTACTTC. Its translation: CASSDRDSQETQYF.